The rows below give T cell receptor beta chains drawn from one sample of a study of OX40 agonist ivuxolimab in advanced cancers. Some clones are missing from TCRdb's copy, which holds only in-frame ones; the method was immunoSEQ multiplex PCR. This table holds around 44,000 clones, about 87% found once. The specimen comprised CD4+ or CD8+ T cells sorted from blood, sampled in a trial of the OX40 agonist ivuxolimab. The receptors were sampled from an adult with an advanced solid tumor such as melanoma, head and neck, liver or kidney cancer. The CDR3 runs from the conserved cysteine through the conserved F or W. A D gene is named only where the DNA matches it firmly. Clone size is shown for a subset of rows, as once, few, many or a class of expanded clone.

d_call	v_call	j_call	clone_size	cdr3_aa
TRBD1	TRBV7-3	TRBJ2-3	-	CASSSGTGTDTQYF
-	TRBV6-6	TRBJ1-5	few	CASSLGNQPQHF
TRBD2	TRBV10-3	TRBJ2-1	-	CAIRGGTGRESGSYNEQFF
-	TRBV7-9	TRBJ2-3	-	CASSSRRTVGSTDTQYF
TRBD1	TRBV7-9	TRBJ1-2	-	CASSPGTGDYGYTF
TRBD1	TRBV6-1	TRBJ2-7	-	CASSGLGQGYEQYF
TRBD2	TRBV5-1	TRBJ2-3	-	CASSRETSGGLGTQYF
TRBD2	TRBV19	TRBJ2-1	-	CASSIQGEGSGRDNEQFF
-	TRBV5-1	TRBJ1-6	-	CASSLSVPNSPLHF
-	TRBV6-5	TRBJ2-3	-	CASSYSAGADRDTQYF
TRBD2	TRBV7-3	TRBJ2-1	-	CASSSRLAGELNEQFF
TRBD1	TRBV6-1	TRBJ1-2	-	CASRGQGTYGYTF
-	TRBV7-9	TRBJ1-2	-	CASSTDYRDGYTF
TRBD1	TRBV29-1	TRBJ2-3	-	CSVAVRGDTQYF
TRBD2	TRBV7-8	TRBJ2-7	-	CASSQLTSASYEQYF
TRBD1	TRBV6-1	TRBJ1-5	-	CASSEEGASNQPQHF
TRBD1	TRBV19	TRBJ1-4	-	CASREIGTGGVREKLFF
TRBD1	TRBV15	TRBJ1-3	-	CATSIVLGQGDGNTIYF
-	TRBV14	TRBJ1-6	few	CASSQEVDSPLHF
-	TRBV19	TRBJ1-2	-	CASSMVGNYGYTF
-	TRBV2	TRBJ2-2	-	CASRVGAGGELFF
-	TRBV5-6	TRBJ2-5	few	CASSRPGPWETQYF
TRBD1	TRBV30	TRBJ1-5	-	CAWSVTAGGGNQPQHF
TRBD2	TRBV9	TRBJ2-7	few	CASSVAPSGSYEQYF
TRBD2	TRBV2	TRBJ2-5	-	CASSLGASGGTQYF
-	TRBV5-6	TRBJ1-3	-	CASSGGRLPGNTIYF
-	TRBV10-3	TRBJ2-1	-	CAIMELSGNSYNEQFF
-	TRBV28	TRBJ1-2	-	CASSFEGPYGYTF
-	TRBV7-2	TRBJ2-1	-	CASSSDTHGGEQFF
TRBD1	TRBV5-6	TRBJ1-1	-	CASKIQGRNTEAFF
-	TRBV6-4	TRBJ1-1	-	CASRVQGRGTEAFF
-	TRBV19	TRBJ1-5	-	CASSIAYGIGNQPQHF
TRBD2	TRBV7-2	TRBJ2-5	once	CASSADLAGGRGLQTQYF
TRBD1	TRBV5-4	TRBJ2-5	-	CASSRKGAGETQYF
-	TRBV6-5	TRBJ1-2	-	CASSLTGDINGYTF
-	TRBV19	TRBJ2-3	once	CASNPTSTDTQYF
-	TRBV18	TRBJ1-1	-	CASSPPGGLNTEAFF
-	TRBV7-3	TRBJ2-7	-	CASSPNAGSYEQYF
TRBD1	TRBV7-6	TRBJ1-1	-	CASSPGPGGRTEAFF
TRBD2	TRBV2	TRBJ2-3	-	CANAGTSGTDTQYF
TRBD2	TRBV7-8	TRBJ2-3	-	CASALAGTDTQYF
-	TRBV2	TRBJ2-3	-	CASSDFTRTDTQYF
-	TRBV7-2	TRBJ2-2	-	CASSPSNTGELFF
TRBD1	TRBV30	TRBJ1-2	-	CAWSRDRGGYTF
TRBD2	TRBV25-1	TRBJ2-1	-	CASSESRRGGVEQFF